This T cell receptor (beta chain) was sequenced during a study of cytomegalovirus exposure and HLA in healthy donors. In germline, CDR1 is KGHSH, CDR2 LQKENI. The V and J ends lost 6 bases and 1 base, in that order; junction bases with no gene match: 12. There are 17 residues in the CDR3. The donors were part of the roughly 130-subject validation cohort, which stood apart from the 666-subject first cohort. Sequenced by immunoSEQ multiplex PCR; TCRdb stores in-frame clones only, minus some. Of 110,000 to 150,000 clones listed, about nine tenths were seen once; the top ten hold about 0.7%. The sequencing sample was made of PBMCs. The receptor was derived from a man aged 18 to 30 in good health and CMV-seronegative. This rearrangement joins TRBV18 to TRBJ1-1, with 9 bases aligning to TRBD1. The CDR3 coding sequence is TGTGCCAGCTCGCAAACGGCGACAGGGGGGTGGAACACTGAAGCTTTCTTT. Translated, it gives CASSQTATGGWNTEAFF. Variable domain in full (rest from reference TRBV18 and TRBJ1-1): NAGVMQNPRHLVRRRGQEARLRCSPMKGHSHVYWYRQLPEEGLKFMVYLQKENIIDESGMPKERFSAEFPKEGPSILRIQQVVRGDSAAYFCASSQTATGGWNTEAFFGQGTRLTVV.